Listed here are 32 T cell receptor beta chains from one sample, sequenced in a study of cytomegalovirus exposure and HLA in healthy donors. The PCR made use of 60 Vbeta and 13 Jbeta primers. Some clones are missing from TCRdb's copy, which holds only in-frame ones; the method was immunoSEQ multiplex PCR. Among approximately 170,000 clones listed, 75% to 90% were seen once. The sequencing input was PBMCs. These receptors all come from a boy under 10 years old in good health and CMV-seronegative.

This clone was detected a few times. The chain combines TRBV4-2 with TRBJ2-7; TRBD2 matches 11 bases. Per the germline V gene, CDR1 is LGHNA and CDR2 is YNFKEQ. The CDR3 contains 16 residues. V shed 3 bases, J shed 2 bases, and the junction held 6 bases outside the gene matches. CDR3 residues: CASSHPGTSGTYEQYF. The CDR3 nucleotides read TGTGCCAGCAGCCACCCCGGGACTAGCGGTACCTACGAGCAGTACTTC.

The chain recombines TRBV19 with TRBJ2-2; the match to TRBD1 covers 10 bases. The CDR3 sequence is 17 residues long. V shed 4 bases, J shed 6 bases, and the junction held 11 bases outside the gene matches. The germline V gene has CDR1 LNHDA and CDR2 SQIVND (reference sequence). In DNA form, the CDR3 reads TGTGCCAGTAGTACCCCTAGGACAGGGGGATCCCCCGGGGAGCTGTTTTTT. Residues: CASSTPRTGGSPGELFF. The entire variable domain, with the rest obtained from reference TRBV19 and TRBJ2-2, is as follows: DGGITQSPKYLFRKEGQNVTLSCEQNLNHDAMYWYRQDPGQGLRLIYYSQIVNDFQKGDIAEGYSVSREKKESFPLTVTSAQKNPTAFYLCASSTPRTGGSPGELFFGEGSRLTVL.

This clone has a single count. The chain joins TRBV29-1 to TRBJ1-1, with 11 bases that match TRBD1. Germline V gene lookup returns CDR1 SQVTM and CDR2 ANQGSEA. The V segment lost 6 bases and the J segment 4 bases; nucleotides outside the gene matches: 4. The CDR3 is 13 amino acids. CDR3 sequence: CSVDRGRGTEAFF. DNA of the CDR3: TGCAGCGTGGACAGGGGGCGCGGCACTGAAGCTTTCTTT.

This chain uses TRBV19 with TRBJ2-2; no reliable D call. The CDR3 has 13 amino acids. Per germline, CDR1 LNHDA and CDR2 SQIVND (reference sequence). Trimming took off 2 bases at V and 5 bases at J, with 6 bases between the two ends. CDR3 in DNA: TGTGCCAGTAGTATAACGACAACCGGGGAGCTGTTTTTT. It is translated as CASSITTTGELFF.

This clone has just a few counts. The chain links TRBV18 to TRBJ1-3; 7 nucleotides agree with TRBD1. CDR3 size: 14 residues. The ends lost 5 bases at V and 2 bases at J; junction bases unmatched: 3. Germline V gives CDR1 KGHSH, CDR2 LQKENI. CDR3 amino acids: CASSRDSPGNTIYF. CDR3 sequence (DNA): TGTGCCAGCTCAAGGGACAGCCCTGGAAACACCATATATTTT.

This rearrangement joins TRBV29-1 to TRBJ2-3, with TRBD2 identical over 11 bases. Per germline, CDR1 SQVTM and CDR2 ANQGSEA. V was pared by 4 bases and J by 5 bases, with 8 bases of the junction left unmatched. The CDR3 contains 15 residues. CDR3 loop: CSVVLAGAQGDTQYF. The DNA of the CDR3 is TGCAGCGTTGTACTAGCGGGGGCTCAAGGAGATACGCAGTATTTT.

Of note for this clone: Other DNA sequences within the sample encode an identical CDR3. This chain links TRBV6-5 with TRBJ1-1; D not resolved. V shed 3 bases and J shed 0 bases, with 8 bases lying between them. Germline V CDR1 and CDR2: MNHEY, SVGAGI. The CDR3 contains 14 residues. The CDR3: CASSYGGMNTEAFF. As DNA, the CDR3 is TGTGCCAGCAGTTATGGTGGCATGAACACTGAAGCTTTCTTT.

V usage is TRBV27 and J usage is TRBJ1-6; D remains unclear. The V end lost 6 bases, the J end lost 0 bases, and 6 bases lay between the germline ends. CDR1 MNHEY and CDR2 SMNVEV come from the germline V gene (reference sequence). The CDR3 spans 14 residues. DNA for the CDR3: TGTGCCAGCAGCGTCAGCTCCTATAATTCACCCCTCCACTTT. Its translation: CASSVSSYNSPLHF.

This chain joins TRBV30 and TRBJ1-1; possibly TRBD1 for D (6 bases). V was pared by 2 bases and J by 0 bases, with 19 bases between. Germline CDR1 is GTSNPN and CDR2 is SVGIG (reference sequence). This CDR3 has 17 residues. In DNA form, the CDR3 reads TGTGCCTGGAGTCCCCGACAGGTCGTCGCATTGAACACTGAAGCTTTCTTT. This codes for CAWSPRQVVALNTEAFF.

V is TRBV30 and J is TRBJ2-5, with D perhaps matching TRBD1 (6 bases). V was shortened by 3 bases and J by 1 base, with 12 bases between the two germline ends. CDR3 size: 14 residues. Germline V gene data show CDR1 as GTSNPN and CDR2 as SVGIG (reference sequence). The DNA of the CDR3 is TGTGCCTGGAGGTCCGGGACACGCCAAGAGACCCAGTACTTC. This encodes CAWRSGTRQETQYF.

The rearrangement joins TRBV5-6 to TRBJ2-7, with 14 bases identical to TRBD2. Germline V gene data show CDR1 as SGHDT and CDR2 as YYEEEE. The CDR3 has 17 residues. J gave up 7 bases and V 0 bases, and 9 bases lay outside the gene matches. CDR3 sequence reads: CASSLVPTSGGAGEQYV. In nucleotides, the CDR3 is TGTGCCAGCAGCTTGGTCCCGACTAGCGGGGGGGCCGGGGAGCAGTACGTC.

The V and J genes are TRBV19 and TRBJ1-4; a possible D gene is TRBD1 (5 bases). The germline V gene has CDR1 LNHDA and CDR2 SQIVND (reference sequence). Trimming pared 4 bases from V and 3 bases from J, leaving 12 bases between. The CDR3 loop spans 15 amino acids. The CDR3: CASSTSGLPNEKLFF. CDR3 coding DNA: TGTGCCAGTAGTACGTCAGGGTTGCCTAATGAAAAACTGTTTTTT. Full variable domain (outside the CDR3, taken from reference TRBV19 and TRBJ1-4): DGGITQSPKYLFRKEGQNVTLSCEQNLNHDAMYWYRQDPGQGLRLIYYSQIVNDFQKGDIAEGYSVSREKKESFPLTVTSAQKNPTAFYLCASSTSGLPNEKLFFGSGTQLSVL.

This clone turned up a few times. The V call is TRBV30, the J call TRBJ1-1, with TRBD1 as a possible D gene (6 bases). CDR3 size: 13 residues. Germline assignment: CDR1 GTSNPN and CDR2 SVGIG (reference sequence). With 2 bases removed from V and 6 bases from J, the gap between germline ends came to 13 bases. CDR3 sequence reads: CAWSNIQGSEAFF. CDR3 coding DNA: TGTGCCTGGAGTAATATACAGGGCTCTGAAGCTTTCTTT.

CDR3 bases: TGTGCCATCGAGGACATCAGCACAGATACGCAGTATTTT. Its translation: CAIEDISTDTQYF. The chain employs TRBV10-3 and TRBJ2-3; tentative D call: TRBD1 (5 bases). The CDR3 length is 13 residues. From germline, CDR1 is ENHRY and CDR2 SYGVKD. The V end was cut by 8 bases, the J end by 0 bases, with 9 bases between.

The genes are TRBV5-6 and TRBJ2-5, with D unclear. The CDR3 consists of 12 residues. V lost 4 bases and J 4 bases, leaving 8 bases between the germline ends. Germline V gene lookup returns CDR1 SGHDT and CDR2 YYEEEE. The CDR3 DNA reads as TGTGCCAGCAGCCCTCTCGGAGAGACCCAGTACTTC. Translation: CASSPLGETQYF.

The genes are TRBV7-9 and TRBJ1-5; possibly TRBD1 for D (5 bases). The V gene's germline CDR1 is SEHNR and CDR2 FQNEAQ (reference sequence). This CDR3 has 15 amino acids. The V and J ends lost 5 bases and 5 bases respectively, with 16 bases between them. The CDR3 coding sequence is TGTGCCAGCAGCCCTACAGGCGGGGAAGATCAGCCCCAGCATTTT. This gives the protein CASSPTGGEDQPQHF. Complete variable domain (other parts from reference TRBV7-9 and TRBJ1-5): DTGVSQNPRHKITKRGQNVTFRCDPISEHNRLYWYRQTLGQGPEFLTYFQNEAQLEKSRLLSDRFSAERPKGSFSTLEIQRTEQGDSAMYLCASSPTGGEDQPQHFGDGTRLSIL.

This clone appeared a single time. The chain joins TRBV15 to TRBJ1-1, with D possibly matching TRBD1 (5 bases). There are 13 residues in the CDR3. Trimming pared 4 bases from V and 8 bases from J, leaving 14 bases between. Germline V gives CDR1 LNHNV, CDR2 YYDKDF (reference sequence). The DNA of the CDR3 is TGTGCCACCAGCACCTCCCTGGGGGGGGAAGCTTTCTTT. Amino acid sequence: CATSTSLGGEAFF.

V usage is TRBV5-6 and J usage is TRBJ2-7; 8 bases map to TRBD2. The V gene end was trimmed by 1 base and the J gene end by 5 bases; junction bases not matched to a gene: 5. In germline, CDR1 is SGHDT, CDR2 YYEEEE. CDR3 length equals 14 residues. CDR3 coding DNA: TGTGCCAGCAGCTTGAAAAGCGGGAGTCACGAGCAGTACTTC. It codes for CASSLKSGSHEQYF.

The rearrangement links TRBV5-1 to TRBJ2-1; TRBD2 matches at 12 bases. The J segment lost 5 bases and the V segment lost 6 bases, leaving 3 bases of the junction unmatched. From germline, CDR1 is SGHRS and CDR2 YFSETQ. This CDR3 is built from 14 residues. The DNA of the CDR3 is TGCGCCAGCAACCTAGCGGGAGGGAACAATGAGCAGTTCTTC. Translating gives CASNLAGGNNEQFF.

This sequence joins TRBV5-1 and TRBJ2-7, with 7 bases lining up with TRBD2. The CDR3 runs 12 residues. Germline V CDR1 and CDR2: SGHRS, YFSETQ. V gave up 4 bases and J gave up 10 bases; unmatched junction bases: 8. As DNA, the CDR3 is TGCGCCAGCAGCACCGGACTAGAGAGTCAGTACTTC. The encoded protein is CASSTGLESQYF. The full variable domain, in which reference TRBV5-1 and TRBJ2-7 provide the parts outside the CDR3, is KAGVTQTPRYLIKTRGQQVTLSCSPISGHRSVSWYQQTPGQGLQFLFEYFSETQRNKGNFPGRFSGRQFSNSRSEMNVSTLELGDSALYLCASSTGLESQYFGPGTRLTVT.

This clone was observed a handful of times. The V call is TRBV19, the J call TRBJ1-5; tentatively, D is TRBD1 (6 bases). Looked up from germline, CDR1 is LNHDA and CDR2 is SQIVND (reference sequence). V was clipped by 3 bases and J by 7 bases, with 10 bases between them. There are 13 residues in the CDR3. In DNA form, the CDR3 reads TGTGCCAGTAGTATGGGGGCGTACCAGCCCCAGCATTTT. Its protein product is CASSMGAYQPQHF.

CDR3 sequence (DNA): TGTGCCAGCAGCCCGGAAAGGACAGGGAGGACTGAAGCTTTCTTT. Its translation: CASSPERTGRTEAFF. The chain uses TRBV5-6 and TRBJ1-1, with 8 nucleotides matching TRBD1. The V gene end was trimmed by 4 bases and the J gene end by 5 bases; junction bases not matched to a gene: 10. There are 15 residues in the CDR3. Germline V gives CDR1 SGHDT, CDR2 YYEEEE.

This chain uses TRBV15 with TRBJ1-4, with 7 bases aligning to TRBD1. This CDR3 is built from 15 residues. V was clipped by 1 base and J by 6 bases; unmatched bases: 5. The germline gives CDR1 LNHNV, CDR2 YYDKDF (reference sequence). The CDR3 DNA reads as TGTGCCACCAGCAGAGTCGGGACAGTGGATGAAAAACTGTTTTTT. Its protein is CATSRVGTVDEKLFF. Combining the CDR3 with reference TRBV15 and TRBJ1-4 gives the whole variable domain DAMVIQNPRYQVTQFGKPVTLSCSQTLNHNVMYWYQQKSSQAPKLLFHYYDKDFNNEADTPDNFQSRRPNTSFCFLDIRSPGLGDTAMYLCATSRVGTVDEKLFFGSGTQLSVL.

In its sample, this clone was seen a few times. As DNA, the CDR3 is TGTGCCAGCAGCGCCGTCACAGATACGCAGTATTTT. Translation gives CASSAVTDTQYF. The gene calls are TRBV9 and TRBJ2-3; D unresolved. This CDR3 is built from 12 residues. Trimming pared 3 bases from V and 2 bases from J, leaving 4 bases between. Looked up from germline, CDR1 is SGDLS and CDR2 is YYNGEE.

The genes are TRBV5-1 and TRBJ2-2; 13 bases match TRBD2. V lost 4 bases, J lost 2 bases, and 5 bases stayed unmatched. The V gene's germline CDR1 is SGHRS and CDR2 YFSETQ. CDR3 length: 17 amino acids. CDR3 in DNA: TGCGCCAGCAGCCGACTAGCGGGGGGCGTAAACACCGGGGAGCTGTTTTTT. Encoded protein: CASSRLAGGVNTGELFF.

CDR3 in amino acids: CASSPSMGGLNTEAFF. CDR3 nucleotides: TGTGCCAGCTCACCTTCGATGGGAGGCCTGAACACTGAAGCTTTCTTT. V is TRBV18 and J is TRBJ1-1; D gene ambiguous. V shed 3 bases and J shed 0 bases, with 14 bases lying between them. There are 16 residues in the CDR3. Per the germline V gene, CDR1 is KGHSH and CDR2 is LQKENI.

This sequence joins TRBV7-2 and TRBJ2-7, with TRBD2 matching over 8 bases. CDR1 is SGHTA, CDR2 FQGNSA, per germline. The CDR3 is 15 amino acids. Unmatched junction bases numbered 9, after V lost 4 bases and J lost 4 bases. The CDR3 protein is CASSSSGTRTYEQYF. Here the CDR3 DNA reads TGTGCCAGCAGCTCCTCCGGGACTAGGACTTACGAGCAGTACTTC. Full variable domain (rest looked up from reference TRBV7-2 and TRBJ2-7): GAGVSQSPSNKVTEKGKDVELRCDPISGHTALYWYRQSLGQGLEFLIYFQGNSAPDKSGLPSDRFSAERTGGSVSTLTIQRTQQEDSAVYLCASSSSGTRTYEQYFGPGTRLTVT.

V gene TRBV4-3 combines with J gene TRBJ2-5; the match to TRBD2 covers 8 bases. Germline CDR1 is LGHNA and CDR2 is YSLEER. The CDR3 has 16 amino acids. With 4 bases clipped from V and 5 bases from J, the junction kept 12 bases outside the gene matches. The CDR3 loop reads CASSPWSGSVWETQYF. CDR3 bases: TGCGCCAGCAGCCCATGGAGCGGGAGTGTTTGGGAGACCCAGTACTTC.

V gene TRBV25-1 combines with J gene TRBJ2-2, with 7 nucleotides matching TRBD2. This CDR3 region has 13 residues. With V trimmed by 3 bases and J by 7 bases, 2 bases remained unmatched. Germline CDR1 is MGHDK and CDR2 is SYGVNS. The CDR3 DNA is TGTGCCAGCAGTGACGGGGGGTTCGGGGAGCTGTTTTTT. It yields the protein CASSDGGFGELFF.

The CDR3 nucleotides read TGTGCCAGTAGTATAGAGAGAAGGGGCTGGATCACCTTC. Translation gives CASSIERRGWITF. The chain couples TRBV19 to TRBJ1-2, with D perhaps TRBD1 (5 bases). This CDR3 region has 13 residues. The germline V and J ends were trimmed by 0 bases and 13 bases, with 15 bases remaining between them. Germline CDR1 is LNHDA and CDR2 is SQIVND (reference sequence).

J is TRBJ1-2 and V is TRBV11-2; unclear D gene. With 3 bases removed from V and 6 bases from J, the gap between germline ends came to 8 bases. This CDR3 contains 12 residues. The germline gives CDR1 SGHAT, CDR2 FQNNGV. This CDR3 is CASSFQVNGYTF. CDR3 DNA sequence: TGTGCCAGCAGCTTTCAGGTTAATGGCTACACCTTC.

The rearrangement links TRBV9 to TRBJ2-6, with a weak D call TRBD2 (6 bases). Germline lookup yields CDR1 SGDLS and CDR2 YYNGEE. The CDR3 length is 17 residues. V was shortened by 7 bases and J by 4 bases, with 21 bases between the two germline ends. Here the CDR3 reads CASASSTGRPGANVLTF. CDR3 DNA sequence: TGTGCCAGCGCTAGTTCCACGGGGAGGCCCGGGGCCAACGTCCTGACTTTC.